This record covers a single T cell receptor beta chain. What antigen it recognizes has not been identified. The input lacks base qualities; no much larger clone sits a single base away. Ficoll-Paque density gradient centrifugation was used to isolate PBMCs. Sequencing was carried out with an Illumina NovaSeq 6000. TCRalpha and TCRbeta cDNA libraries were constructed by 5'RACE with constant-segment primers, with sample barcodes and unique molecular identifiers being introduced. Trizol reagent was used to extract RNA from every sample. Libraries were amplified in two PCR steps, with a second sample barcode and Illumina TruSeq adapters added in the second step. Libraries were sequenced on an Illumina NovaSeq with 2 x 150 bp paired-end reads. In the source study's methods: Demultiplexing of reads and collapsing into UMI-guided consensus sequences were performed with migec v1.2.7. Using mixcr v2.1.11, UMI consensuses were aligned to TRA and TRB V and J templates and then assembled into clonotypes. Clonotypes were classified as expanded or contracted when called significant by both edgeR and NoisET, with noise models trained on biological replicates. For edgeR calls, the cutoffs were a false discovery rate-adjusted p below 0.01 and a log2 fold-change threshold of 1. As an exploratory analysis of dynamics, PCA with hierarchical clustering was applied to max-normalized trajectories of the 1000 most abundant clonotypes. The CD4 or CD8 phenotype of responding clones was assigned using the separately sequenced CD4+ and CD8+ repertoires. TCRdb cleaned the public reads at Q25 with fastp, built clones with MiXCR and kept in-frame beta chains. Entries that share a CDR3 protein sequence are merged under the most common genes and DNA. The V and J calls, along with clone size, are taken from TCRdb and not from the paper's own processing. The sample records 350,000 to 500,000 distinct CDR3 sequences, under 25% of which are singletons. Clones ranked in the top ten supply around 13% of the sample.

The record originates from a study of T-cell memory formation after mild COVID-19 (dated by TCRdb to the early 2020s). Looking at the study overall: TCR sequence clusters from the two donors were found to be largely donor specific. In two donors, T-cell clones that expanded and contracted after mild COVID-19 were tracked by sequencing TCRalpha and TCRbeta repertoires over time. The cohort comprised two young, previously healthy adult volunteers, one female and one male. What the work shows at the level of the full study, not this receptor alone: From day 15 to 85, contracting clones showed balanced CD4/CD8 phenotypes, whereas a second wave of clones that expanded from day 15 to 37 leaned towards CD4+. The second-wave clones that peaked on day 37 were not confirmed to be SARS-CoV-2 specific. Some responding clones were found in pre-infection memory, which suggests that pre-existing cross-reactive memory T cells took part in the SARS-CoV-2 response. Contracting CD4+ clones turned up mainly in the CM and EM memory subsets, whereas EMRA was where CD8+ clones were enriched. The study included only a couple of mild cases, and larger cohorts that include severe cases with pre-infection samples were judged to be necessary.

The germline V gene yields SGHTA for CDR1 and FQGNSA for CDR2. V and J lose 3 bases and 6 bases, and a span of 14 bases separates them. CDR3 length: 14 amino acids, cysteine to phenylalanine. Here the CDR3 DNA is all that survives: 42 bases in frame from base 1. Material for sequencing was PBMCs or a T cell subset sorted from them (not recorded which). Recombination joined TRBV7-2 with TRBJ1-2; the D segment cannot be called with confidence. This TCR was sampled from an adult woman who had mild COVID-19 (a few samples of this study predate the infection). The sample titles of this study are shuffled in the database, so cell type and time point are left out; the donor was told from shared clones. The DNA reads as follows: TGTGCCAGCAGCTTTTACCGTTCCTCGGATGGCTACACCTTC. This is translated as CASSFYRSSDGYTF.